This T cell receptor (beta chain) is from a study of response to subunit inactivated influenza vaccine. Study observations and caveats: The authors put forward the suggestion that each seasonal influenza vaccination may bring in only a limited number of new T cells.

Using its own MiXCR run on the RT-PCR reads, TCRdb lists one record per CDR3 protein. This sample has almost 600,000 distinct CDR3 sequences; approximately 14% occur once, and the top ten carry over 8.5%. The CDR3 contains 12 residues. In germline, CDR1 is SGHVS, CDR2 FQNEAQ. This clonotype was counted once. Its antigen is currently unknown. One end of the junction varies from germline; a read error may be responsible. The specimen was PBMCs from blood, collected 11 to 12 days after vaccination. This rearrangement joins TRBV7-8 to TRBJ2-7, with D possibly TRBD2 on 6 matching bases. This clonotype was sampled from a man aged 45-60 years who received an inactivated influenza vaccine. CDR3 coding DNA: TGTGCCAGTCGCTCCGGGACTCACGAGCAGCACTTC. Its translation is CASRSGTHEQHF. Combining the CDR3 with reference TRBV7-8 and TRBJ2-7 gives the whole variable domain GAGVSQSPRYKVAKRGQDVALRCDPISGHVSLFWYQQALGQGPEFLTYFQNEAQLDKSGLPSDRFFAERPEGSVSTLKIQRTQQEDSAVYLCASRSGTHEQHFGPGTRLTVT.